This T cell receptor beta chain is drawn from a study of blood T cell repertoires in COVID-19. For the study at large: The United States, Italy and Spain provided the acute and convalescent COVID-19 samples.

The length of the CDR3 is 17 residues. Study processing details: Reference gene primer amplification in the assay estimated nucleated cell counts. Clones were read by immunoSEQ multiplex PCR, and TCRdb kept only the in-frame ones, dropping some. That table furnishes V, J and clone size, whereas the DNA furnished D and trimming. The sample lists some 150,000 clones; roughly 83% were seen once. Cohort 3 recovery required two negative PCRs, clearance, or symptom resolution. The TCR sequence derives from a man aged 45-65 years who had recovered from COVID-19. Sequenced material: PBMCs or T cells enriched from blood (not recorded which). The V call is TRBV12-1, the J call TRBJ2-3; TRBD1, the table's D call, lacks a check against the DNA. TRBV12-1 is tagged as a pseudogene. CDR3 in DNA: TGTGCCAGCAGCTTTGTTTGGGACAGGATGTGGGGGGGTACGCAGTATTTT. Residues: CASSFVWDRMWGGTQYF.